One and the same sample provided the 7 T cell receptor beta chains below, sequenced in a study of shared clonotypes between healthy human individuals. Repertoires were generated with immunoSEQ multiplex PCR, while TCRdb's copy carries only in-frame clones and drops some. In the table there are fewer than 1.4 million clones, 70% to 80% of which are singletons. The sequenced sample was memory CD4+ T cells from PBMCs. Subset in this sample: CD45RA-negative fraction. All receptors come from a man in his late teens or twenties in good health. Some clones in this sample may be carry-over from other donors' samples.

The chain recombines TRBV6-6 with TRBJ2-5, with 10 bases aligning to TRBD2. V was pared by 5 bases and J by 5 bases, with 2 bases of the junction left unmatched. Germline CDR1 reads MNHNY; CDR2 reads SVGAGI (reference sequence). This CDR3 has 13 residues. The CDR3 loop reads CASSASGSETQYF. Written as DNA, the CDR3 is TGTGCCAGCAGTGCTAGCGGGAGTGAGACCCAGTACTTC.

The chain joins TRBV19 to TRBJ1-5, with 7 bases fitting TRBD1. V was clipped by 6 bases and J by 0 bases; unmatched bases: 5. From germline, CDR1 is LNHDA and CDR2 SQIVND (reference sequence). The CDR3 is made up of 15 amino acids. The CDR3 protein is CASSGRGVSNQPQHF. The DNA for the CDR3 is TGTGCCAGTAGCGGCAGGGGGGTTAGCAATCAGCCCCAGCATTTT.

This chain uses TRBV29-1 with TRBJ2-5; a weak D match, TRBD2 (5 bases). The CDR3 consists of 14 residues. Trimming cost V 3 bases and J 5 bases, with 16 bases left between them. Per germline, CDR1 SQVTM and CDR2 ANQGSEA. CDR3 DNA sequence: TGCAGCGTTGATTTCACGTCGGGCGGGGAGACCCAGTACTTC. As protein: CSVDFTSGGETQYF.

This chain links TRBV5-1 with TRBJ2-5; 7 positions agree with TRBD1. The junction had 7 bases not matched to a gene; V was cut back by 4 bases and J by 1 base. CDR3 size: 15 residues. Looked up from germline, CDR1 is SGHRS and CDR2 is YFSETQ. The CDR3 nucleotides are TGCGCCAGCAGCGGACAGACAGGGTCCCAAGAGACCCAGTACTTC. This encodes CASSGQTGSQETQYF. Based on the CDR3 plus reference TRBV5-1 and TRBJ2-5, the full variable domain is KAGVTQTPRYLIKTRGQQVTLSCSPISGHRSVSWYQQTPGQGLQFLFEYFSETQRNKGNFPGRFSGRQFSNSRSEMNVSTLELGDSALYLCASSGQTGSQETQYFGPGTRLLVL.

The chain joins TRBV7-3 to TRBJ2-3; D gene uncertain. This CDR3 spans 14 amino acids. V lost 0 bases to trimming and J lost 2 bases, with 6 bases between them. CDR1 SGHTA and CDR2 FQGTGA come from the germline V gene. The CDR3 DNA reads TGTGCCAGCAGCTTAACGTTGGACACAGATACGCAGTATTTT. The encoded protein is CASSLTLDTDTQYF.

V gene TRBV28 combines with J gene TRBJ2-7; D perhaps matches TRBD2 (6 bases). Per germline, CDR1 MDHEN and CDR2 SYDVKM. The CDR3 is made up of 13 amino acids. Trimming pared 3 bases from V and 5 bases from J, leaving 11 bases between. Written as DNA, the CDR3 is TGTGCCAGCAGTTTCCGGAGGAGGGACGAGCAGTACTTC. The encoded protein is CASSFRRRDEQYF.

With regard to this clone: Within the sample, other DNA sequences also encode this same CDR3. The chain recombines TRBV7-8 with TRBJ1-5; D is ambiguous. Trimming took off 1 base at V and 1 base at J, with 8 bases between the two ends. This CDR3 has 15 residues. In germline, CDR1 is SGHVS, CDR2 FQNEAQ. The CDR3 DNA reads as TGTGCCAGCAGCTTAGTAGGCAGGAGCAATCAGCCCCAGCATTTT. Its protein product is CASSLVGRSNQPQHF.